This TCR beta chain is from a study of blood T cell repertoires in COVID-19. The germline V gene has CDR1 MNHEY and CDR2 SVGEGT. V was trimmed by 0 bases and J by 4 bases, leaving 12 bases between them. The CDR3 extends over 15 amino acids. Original data processing: The authors estimated nucleated cell counts from reference gene primer amplification. Sequencing was performed with immunoSEQ multiplex PCR; in TCRdb, only in-frame clones are kept and a portion is missing. V and J calls and clone size are those listed in that table; D and trimming were worked out from the DNA. The sample records about 670,000 clones, more than 80% being singletons.

This receptor was taken from a woman younger than 35 with acute or convalescent COVID-19. Sequencing input: peripheral blood. The rearrangement joins TRBV6-2 or TRBV6-3 to TRBJ1-2; the D gene is possibly TRBD1 (5 bases). The CDR3 region has the DNA TGTGCCAGCAGTTACTCAGGGGCGCGGCTCTATGGCTACACCTTC. Translation: CASSYSGARLYGYTF.